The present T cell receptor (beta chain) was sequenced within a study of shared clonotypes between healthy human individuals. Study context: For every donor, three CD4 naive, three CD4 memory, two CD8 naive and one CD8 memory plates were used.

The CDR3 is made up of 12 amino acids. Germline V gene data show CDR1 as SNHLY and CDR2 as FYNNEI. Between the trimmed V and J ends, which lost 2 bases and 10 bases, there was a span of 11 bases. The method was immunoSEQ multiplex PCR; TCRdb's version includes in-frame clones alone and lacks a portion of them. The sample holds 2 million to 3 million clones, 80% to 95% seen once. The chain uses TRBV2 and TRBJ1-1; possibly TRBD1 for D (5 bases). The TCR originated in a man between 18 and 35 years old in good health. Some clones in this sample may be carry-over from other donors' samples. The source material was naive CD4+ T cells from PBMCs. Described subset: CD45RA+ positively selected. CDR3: CASSEQAQGAFF. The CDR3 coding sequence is TGTGCCAGCAGTGAACAGGCCCAGGGAGCTTTCTTT.